This entry lists 29 T cell receptor beta chains sequenced from one sample in a study of regulatory T cells in long-lasting Graves disease. Building of the TCR beta libraries involved iRepertoire HTBI primers and Arm-PCR of CDR3 regions. TCRdb re-called the multiplex PCR reads through MiXCR, storing one row per CDR3 protein. There are 400,000 or so distinct CDR3 sequences in the sample; about a fifth occur only once, and around 21% lies in the top ten. The time point was: persistent/refractory GD, antithyroid drugs over 5 years with positive TRAb. From PBMCs, RNA was extracted and then used to make the TCR library. Sequencing was performed on peripheral blood mononuclear cells (PBMCs), taken when the disease was refractory, from a patient treated with antithyroid drugs. These receptor sequences come from a female donor with Graves disease.

This clonotype was picked up many times. This sequence joins TRBV11-2 and TRBJ2-7; maybe TRBD2 (6 bases). The germline V gene encodes CDR1 SGHAT and CDR2 FQNNGV. The V end was cut by 2 bases, the J end by 3 bases, with 14 bases between. The CDR3 is made up of 15 amino acids. The CDR3 coding sequence is TGTGCCAGCAGCTTAAGCCCTAGCGCCGGCTACGAGCAGTACTTC. Translation gives CASSLSPSAGYEQYF.

Ten or more counts support this clonotype. The gene calls are TRBV2 and TRBJ2-2, with 8 bases that match TRBD2. Unmatched junction bases numbered 20, after V lost 10 bases and J lost 4 bases. The length of the CDR3 is 18 residues. Germline-derived CDR1 and CDR2 are SNHLY and FYNNEI. The chain's CDR3 is CANSVRFFGRGGTGELFF. DNA of the CDR3: TGTGCCAACTCAGTCCGATTTTTCGGGAGGGGTGGCACCGGGGAGCTGTTTTTT. The full variable domain, rest sourced from reference TRBV2 and TRBJ2-2, is EPEVTQTPSHQVTQMGQEVILRCVPISNHLYFYWYRQILGQKVEFLVSFYNNEISEKSEIFDDQFSVERPDGSNFTLKIRSTKLEDSAMYFCANSVRFFGRGGTGELFFGEGSRLTVL.

This clonotype was observed a few times. The CDR3 DNA reads TGTGCCAGCGAACCCCCCATGAACACTGAAGCTTTCTTT. Translation: CASEPPMNTEAFF. V and J are TRBV7-2 and TRBJ1-1; no reliable D call. V was pared by 8 bases and J by 0 bases, with 10 bases between. Germline CDR1 reads SGHTA; CDR2 reads FQGNSA. This CDR3 region has 13 residues.

The CDR3 bases are TGTGCCAGCGCGCGGACAGGGTCGGAGTACGAGCAGTACTTC. It translates to CASARTGSEYEQYF. V gene TRBV7-9 combines with J gene TRBJ2-7; 8 bases fit TRBD1. The ends lost 8 bases at V and 4 bases at J; junction bases unmatched: 10. The CDR3 extends over 14 amino acids. CDR1 and CDR2 from the germline V gene are SEHNR and FQNEAQ (reference sequence). The whole variable domain, remainder taken from reference TRBV7-9 and TRBJ2-7, is DTGVSQNPRHKITKRGQNVTFRCDPISEHNRLYWYRQTLGQGPEFLTYFQNEAQLEKSRLLSDRFSAERPKGSFSTLEIQRTEQGDSAMYLCASARTGSEYEQYFGPGTRLTVT.

V and J are TRBV20-1 and TRBJ2-5; no firm D call. Germline CDR1 and CDR2: DFQATT and SNEGSKA (reference sequence). Between the trimmed V and J ends, which lost 3 bases and 1 base, there was a span of 6 bases. The CDR3 sequence is 12 residues long. As DNA, the CDR3 is TGCAGTGCTAGCTACGGCCAAGAGACCCAGTACTTC. Translating it yields CSASYGQETQYF.

About this clonotype: The conserved phenylalanine or tryptophan normally closing the CDR3 is absent here, so this likely arose from a read error. The chain uses TRBV12-3 or TRBV12-4 and TRBJ1-6, with a possible D match to TRBD1 (6 bases). Trimming shortened V by 6 bases and J by 10 bases, and 19 bases separated the two germline ends. The CDR3 runs 15 residues. CDR3 DNA: TGTGCCAGCAGCCGTGGGCAGGGGCAAGGATCACCCCTCCACCTT. Translated: CASSRGQGQGSPLHL.

The chain employs TRBV28 and TRBJ2-1, with unresolved D. CDR3 size: 14 residues. The germline V and J ends were trimmed by 7 bases and 0 bases, with 10 bases remaining between them. CDR1 and CDR2 from the germline V gene are MDHEN and SYDVKM. The CDR3: CASNPVSSYNEQFF. The CDR3 nucleotides read TGTGCCAGCAACCCAGTAAGCTCCTACAATGAGCAGTTCTTC.

The sample holds a few counts of this clonotype. This sequence joins TRBV19 and TRBJ1-1; D is unclear. CDR1 is LNHDA, CDR2 SQIVND, per germline (reference sequence). The CDR3 loop spans 15 amino acids. Deletions cut 8 bases from V and 3 bases from J, with 19 bases between. Here the CDR3 DNA reads TGTGCCAGTGCTTATCTAAAACCCGGGGACACTGAAGCTTTCTTT. Amino acid sequence: CASAYLKPGDTEAFF. The full variable domain, in which reference TRBV19 and TRBJ1-1 provide the parts outside the CDR3, is DGGITQSPKYLFRKEGQNVTLSCEQNLNHDAMYWYRQDPGQGLRLIYYSQIVNDFQKGDIAEGYSVSREKKESFPLTVTSAQKNPTAFYLCASAYLKPGDTEAFFGQGTRLTVV.

The genes are TRBV12-3 or TRBV12-4 and TRBJ2-1; D gene ambiguous. V lost 1 base, J lost 9 bases, and 7 bases lay in between. CDR3 size: 12 residues. In nucleotides, the CDR3 is TGTGCCAGCAGTTTAGGTGGAGCTGAGCAGTTCTTC. Its protein is CASSLGGAEQFF.

Turning to this clonotype: A much larger clonotype is one base distant, so this may be a read error. The J gene is TRBJ1-4, the V gene TRBV11-2; D call uncertain. The ends were cut back, 1 base at V and 6 bases at J, with 12 bases in the middle. The CDR3 extends over 15 amino acids. The germline V gene has CDR1 SGHAT and CDR2 FQNNGV. The CDR3 bases are TGTGCCAGCAGCTTAGTCCCCAAGGTCCATGAAAAACTGTTTTTT. It translates to CASSLVPKVHEKLFF.

This clonotype has at least ten counts. The J gene is TRBJ1-1, the V gene TRBV3-1; perhaps TRBD1 as D (5 bases). CDR1 is LGHDT and CDR2 is YNNKEL in the germline V gene (reference sequence). With 5 bases removed from V and 5 bases from J, the gap between germline ends came to 12 bases. The CDR3 runs to 13 residues. The CDR3 loop is CASSLGRRTEAFF. The CDR3 DNA sequence: TGTGCCAGCAGCTTGGGGCGGAGGACTGAAGCTTTCTTT.

For this clonotype: A much bigger clone sits one base away, suggesting this may be a read error. This sequence joins TRBV7-3 and TRBJ2-5; 7 bases are shared with TRBD1. CDR1 SGHTA and CDR2 FQGTGA come from the germline V gene. V lost 1 base and J lost 4; bases outside the gene matches: 3. The length of the CDR3 is 14 residues. Here the CDR3 DNA reads TGTGCCAGCAGCTTAAGAACAGGGGCAGAGACCCAGTACTTC. This translates into CASSLRTGAETQYF. Using reference TRBV7-3 and TRBJ2-5 for the parts outside the CDR3, the full variable domain is GAGVSQTPSNKVTEKGKYVELRCDPISGHTALYWYRQSLGQGPEFLIYFQGTGAADDSGLPNDRFFAVRPEGSVSTLKIQRTERGDSAVYLCASSLRTGAETQYFGPGTRLLVL.

This clonotype was recorded at least ten times. The CDR3 loop reads CASRWTSGRSAQETQYF. The CDR3 DNA sequence: TGTGCCAGCAGATGGACTAGCGGGAGGTCGGCGCAAGAGACCCAGTACTTC. The chain uses TRBV2 and TRBJ2-5; 14 nucleotides match TRBD2. The CDR3 runs to 17 residues. Germline values: CDR1 SNHLY, CDR2 FYNNEI. V shed 6 bases and J 2 bases; nucleotides not matched to a gene: 8.

This clonotype occurred many times. The rearrangement uses TRBV28 and TRBJ1-2; D possibly corresponds to TRBD1 (6 bases). The germline gives CDR1 MDHEN, CDR2 SYDVKM. CDR3 length: 14 residues. Trimming took 7 bases from V and 8 from J, leaving 20 bases between them. The CDR3 reads CASTERWGADGYTF. CDR3 DNA: TGTGCCAGCACCGAAAGGTGGGGGGCAGACGGCTACACCTTC.

This chain uses TRBV18 with TRBJ1-1; D may be TRBD1 (5 bases). V was pared by 3 bases and J by 7 bases, with 12 bases between. Germline lookup yields CDR1 KGHSH and CDR2 LQKENI. The CDR3 has 13 residues. This chain's CDR3 is CASSPAGGGEAFF. CDR3 DNA sequence: TGTGCCAGCTCACCCGCGGGGGGGGGTGAAGCTTTCTTT.

This clonotype was detected only a few times. The chain links TRBV6-5 to TRBJ1-1, with D possibly matching TRBD1 (6 bases). Germline V CDR1 and CDR2: MNHEY, SVGAGI. This CDR3 comprises 14 residues. V was cut by 0 bases and J by 6 bases, with 11 bases left in between. The CDR3 spells CASSYSLQGAEAFF. The CDR3, as DNA: TGTGCCAGCAGTTACTCCTTACAGGGCGCTGAAGCTTTCTTT.

The sample holds many counts of this clonotype. The chain links TRBV6-1 to TRBJ1-2; D not resolved. This CDR3 is built from 12 residues. V was cut by 1 base and J by 13 bases, with 13 bases left in between. CDR1 is MNHNS and CDR2 is SASEGT in the germline V gene. CDR3 sequence reads: CASSEVVSSGTF. Here the CDR3 DNA reads TGTGCCAGCAGTGAAGTGGTCTCCAGCGGCACCTTC.

This clonotype was detected only once. Sequence at one end of the junction differs from germline and may be a read error. The rearrangement uses TRBV5-5 and TRBJ2-7; a weak D match, TRBD2 (6 bases). The CDR3 consists of 14 residues. The germline gives CDR1 SGHKS, CDR2 YYEKEE (reference sequence). The CDR3 is CASSSFRDSNEQYF. As DNA, the CDR3 is TGTGCCAGCAGCTCATTCCGGGACTCCAACGAGCAGTACTTC.

This clonotype was seen more than once but under ten times. The chain couples TRBV29-1 to TRBJ1-5; 9 bases line up with TRBD1. Trimming took 7 bases from V and 1 from J; bases not matched to a gene: 5. Germline lookup yields CDR1 SQVTM and CDR2 ANQGSEA. The CDR3 is 14 residues long. The CDR3 bases are TGCAGCGCCCGGACAGGGGCGAGCAATCAGCCCCAGCATTTT. This translates into CSARTGASNQPQHF. The whole variable domain, filled in from reference TRBV29-1 and TRBJ1-5, reads SAVISQKPSRDICQRGTSLTIQCQVDSQVTMMFWYRQQPGQSLTLIATANQGSEATYESGFVIDKFPISRPNLTFSTLTVSNMSPEDSSIYLCSARTGASNQPQHFGDGTRLSIL.

The gene calls are TRBV7-8 and TRBJ1-2; the match to TRBD1 covers 7 bases. Germline-derived CDR1 and CDR2 are SGHVS and FQNEAQ. The CDR3 runs to 14 residues. J was trimmed by 8 bases and V by 2 bases; bases with no gene match: 8. CDR3 nucleotides: TGTGCCAGCAGCTTAAACACAGGGGTTGTAGGCTACACCTTC. Its translation is CASSLNTGVVGYTF.

This clonotype was counted at least ten times. The rearrangement links TRBV12-3 or TRBV12-4 to TRBJ1-2; TRBD1 matches 9 bases. The CDR3 loop spans 15 amino acids. Germline trimming cut 5 bases from V and 8 bases from J; bases unmatched to any gene: 12. CDR3 amino acids: CASSPRDRAVKGYTF. For the CDR3, the DNA is TGTGCCAGCAGTCCCCGGGACAGGGCGGTGAAAGGCTACACCTTC.

The rearrangement joins TRBV7-2 to TRBJ1-5, with D perhaps TRBD1 (5 bases). The V end was cut by 6 bases, the J end by 4 bases, with 13 bases between. The CDR3 is 14 residues long. Germline CDR1 SGHTA, CDR2 FQGNSA. The CDR3 spells CASSFRDRNQPQHF. The CDR3 nucleotides read TGTGCCAGCAGTTTCCGGGACCGGAATCAGCCCCAGCATTTT.

This clonotype was counted a few times. This rearrangement joins TRBV29-1 to TRBJ2-6; maybe TRBD1 (5 bases). Trimming pared 5 bases from V and 2 bases from J, leaving 10 bases between. The CDR3 spans 14 residues. Germline CDR1 reads SQVTM; CDR2 reads ANQGSEA. The chain's CDR3 is CSVFLGAGANVLTF. The CDR3 DNA sequence: TGCAGCGTTTTCTTAGGGGCTGGGGCCAACGTCCTGACTTTC.

The chain employs TRBV13 and TRBJ2-7; 9 bases align to TRBD2. The CDR3 is made up of 14 amino acids. Germline V gene lookup returns CDR1 PRHDT and CDR2 FYEKMQ (reference sequence). The V and J ends lost 4 bases and 4 bases, in that order; junction bases with no gene match: 5. This chain's CDR3 is CASSSSGNLYEQYF. CDR3 nucleotide sequence: TGTGCCAGCAGCTCTAGCGGGAACTTATACGAGCAGTACTTC.

Comment on this clonotype: This may stem from a read error, because a much larger clone lies one nucleotide away. The genes are TRBV7-2 and TRBJ2-7, with 11 bases identical to TRBD2. Germline V CDR1 and CDR2: SGHTA, FQGNSA. This CDR3 has 19 amino acids. V shed 1 base, J shed 6 bases, and the junction held 17 bases outside the gene matches. The CDR3 nucleotides read TGTGCCAGCAGCTTAGTGGGAACAACTTTAGCGGGAGGGAAACGCGAGCAGTACTTC. This encodes CASSLVGTTLAGGKREQYF. Full variable domain (outside the CDR3, taken from reference TRBV7-2 and TRBJ2-7): GAGVSQSPSNKVTEKGKDVELRCDPISGHTALYWYRQSLGQGLEFLIYFQGNSAPDKSGLPSDRFSAERTGGSVSTLTIQRTQQEDSAVYLCASSLVGTTLAGGKREQYFGPGTRLTVT.

This clonotype was found many times. DNA of the CDR3: TGTGCCAGCAACGACCAGGGCTGGGACGAGCAGTACTTC. It encodes CASNDQGWDEQYF. This chain joins TRBV7-9 and TRBJ2-7; D possibly corresponds to TRBD1 (5 bases). The CDR3 has 13 residues. Per germline, CDR1 SEHNR and CDR2 FQNEAQ (reference sequence). The ends were cut back, 7 bases at V and 5 bases at J, with 15 bases in the middle.

The J gene is TRBJ1-2, the V gene TRBV14; 7 bases fit TRBD1. With V trimmed by 8 bases and J by 4 bases, 7 bases remained unmatched. CDR1 SGHDN and CDR2 FVKESK come from the germline V gene. This CDR3 is built from 13 residues. The DNA for the CDR3 is TGTGCCAGCTCGGCAGGGGGAGGCTATGGCTACACCTTC. As protein: CASSAGGGYGYTF.

The V and J genes are TRBV12-3 or TRBV12-4 and TRBJ1-4; no clear D gene. Trimming took 0 bases from V and 0 from J, leaving 5 bases between them. This CDR3 region has 15 residues. The CDR3 sequence: CASSLATTTNEKLFF. CDR3 coding DNA: TGTGCCAGCAGTTTAGCTACTACAACTAATGAAAAACTGTTTTTT.

This clonotype has just a few counts. This sequence joins TRBV3-1 and TRBJ2-7; the match to TRBD2 covers 13 bases. The CDR3 has 19 residues. V trimming: 5 bases; J trimming: 1 base; junction bases outside the gene matches: 14. Germline CDR1 is LGHDT and CDR2 is YNNKEL (reference sequence). The CDR3 DNA is TGTGCCAGCAGCGGGCTAGGCAGGGGACTAGCGGGGACATCCTACGAGCAGTACTTC. This sequence encodes CASSGLGRGLAGTSYEQYF.